This T cell receptor (beta chain) was sequenced during a study of blood T cells in healthy people across ages. Findings and limits, study-wide: The CMV status of each donor remained undetermined, and this could have confounded shifts in expanded clonotypes.

Samples each had at least 5 micrograms of total RNA extracted. A second about 7 to 12 cycle PCR used barcoded and J-beta primers. All samples yielded 3 million or more CDR3-containing paired-end reads. Via MiXCR, TCRdb re-called the 5' RACE reads, giving one row per CDR3 protein. The sample holds 800,000 to 950,000 distinct CDR3 sequences, roughly 28% seen once. CDR1 is SGHRS, CDR2 YFSETQ, per germline. The V gene lost 1 base and the J gene lost 6 bases, with 11 bases spanning the gap. This CDR3 is built from 14 residues. In its sample, this clonotype was seen many times. The antigen is unknown. The same specimen was also included in a second study, on T cells of mothers and their children. Per that paper: Donors comprised three healthy Caucasian mothers plus their six children.

The source of this sequence is a woman in her 40s in good health. V and J are TRBV5-1 and TRBJ2-1, with D hard to call. Sequencing input: blood. The CDR3 DNA sequence: TGCGCCAGCAGCTTGAGGCCCCCAGGCAATGAGCAGTTCTTC. Encoded protein: CASSLRPPGNEQFF.